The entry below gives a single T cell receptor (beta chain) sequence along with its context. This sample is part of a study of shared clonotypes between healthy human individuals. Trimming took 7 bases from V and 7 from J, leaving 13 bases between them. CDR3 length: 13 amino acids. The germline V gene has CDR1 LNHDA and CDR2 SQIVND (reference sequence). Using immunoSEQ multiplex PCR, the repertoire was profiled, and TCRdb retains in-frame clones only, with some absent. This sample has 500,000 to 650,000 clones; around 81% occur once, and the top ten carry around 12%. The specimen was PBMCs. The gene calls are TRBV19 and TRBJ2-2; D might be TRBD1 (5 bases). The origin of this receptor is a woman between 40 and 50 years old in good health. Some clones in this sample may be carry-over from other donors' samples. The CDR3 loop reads CASNPGWVGELFF. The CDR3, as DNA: TGTGCCAGTAATCCAGGGTGGGTCGGGGAGCTGTTTTTT.